This T cell receptor (beta chain) was sequenced in a study of cytomegalovirus exposure and HLA in healthy donors. Findings of the study overall: The authors later found TCR association rates varying by HLA locus, with DRB1 most and HLA-C fewest.

Although they were nominally healthy when sampled, donors likely had unrecorded immune exposures. In regard to this clone: No antigen is known for it.

In the PCR, 60 Vbeta and 13 Jbeta primers were used. Sequencing used immunoSEQ multiplex PCR; TCRdb keeps in-frame clones, though not all of them. The sample includes approximately 220,000 clones, roughly 83% seen only once; the top ten take roughly 0.75%. The germline V gene encodes CDR1 LNHDA and CDR2 SQIVND (reference sequence). The CDR3 sequence is 15 residues long. Trimming took off 3 bases at V and 0 bases at J, with 9 bases between the two ends. The source is a boy aged 2 to 10 in good health and CMV-seronegative. The sample taken for sequencing was PBMCs. This rearrangement joins TRBV19 to TRBJ2-1, with D unclear. CDR3 in amino acids: CASSIAASSYNEQFF. Here the CDR3 DNA reads TGTGCCAGTAGTATTGCCGCGAGCTCCTACAATGAGCAGTTCTTC.